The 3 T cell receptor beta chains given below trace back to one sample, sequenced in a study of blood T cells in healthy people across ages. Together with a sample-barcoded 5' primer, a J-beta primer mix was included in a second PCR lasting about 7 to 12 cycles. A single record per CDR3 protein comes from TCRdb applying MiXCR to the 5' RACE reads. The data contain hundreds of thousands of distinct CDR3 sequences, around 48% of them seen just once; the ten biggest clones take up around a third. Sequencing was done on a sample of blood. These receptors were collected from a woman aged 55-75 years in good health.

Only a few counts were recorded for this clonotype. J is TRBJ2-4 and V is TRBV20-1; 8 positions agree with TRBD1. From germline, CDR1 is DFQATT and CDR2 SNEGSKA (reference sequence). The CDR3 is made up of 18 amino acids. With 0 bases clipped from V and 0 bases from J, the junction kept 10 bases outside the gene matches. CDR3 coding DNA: TGCAGTGCTAGAGATACAGGGGGTGAGGGGCTAGCCAAAAACATTCAGTACTTC. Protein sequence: CSARDTGGEGLAKNIQYF.

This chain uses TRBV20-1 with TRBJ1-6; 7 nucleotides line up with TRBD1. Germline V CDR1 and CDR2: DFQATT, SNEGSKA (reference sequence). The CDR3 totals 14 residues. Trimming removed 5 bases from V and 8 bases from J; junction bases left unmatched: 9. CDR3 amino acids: CSARRQGVDSPLHF. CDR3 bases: TGCAGTGCTCGAAGACAGGGTGTAGATTCACCCCTCCACTTT.

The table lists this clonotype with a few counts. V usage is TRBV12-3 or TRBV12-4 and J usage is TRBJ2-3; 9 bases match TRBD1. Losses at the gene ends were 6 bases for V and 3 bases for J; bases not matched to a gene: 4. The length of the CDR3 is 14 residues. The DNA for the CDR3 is TGTGCCAGCAGCCGGGACAGGGAGACAGATACGCAGTATTTT. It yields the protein CASSRDRETDTQYF.